These 4 T cell receptor beta chains were sequenced from one sample in a study of cytomegalovirus exposure and HLA in healthy donors. 60 Vbeta and 13 Jbeta primers were used in PCR. The assay was immunoSEQ multiplex PCR, and TCRdb's table has in-frame clones only and misses some. The table lists about 98,000 clones, roughly three quarters of them singletons. Material for sequencing was PBMCs. These receptors originate from a male donor in good health and CMV-seropositive.

The J gene is TRBJ2-3, the V gene TRBV5-4, with TRBD1 as a possible D gene (7 bases). Trimming stripped 3 bases from V and 3 bases from J, with 17 bases between. CDR3 length equals 16 residues. The germline CDR1 and CDR2 sequences are SGHNT and YYREEE (reference sequence). The CDR3 sequence is CASSSGGGHRTDTQYF. Here the CDR3 DNA reads TGTGCCAGCAGCTCAGGGGGAGGTCATAGGACAGATACGCAGTATTTT. Drawing the rest from reference TRBV5-4 and TRBJ2-3, the complete variable domain is ETGVTQSPTHLIKTRGQQVTLRCSSQSGHNTVSWYQQALGQGPQFIFQYYREEENGRGNFPPRFSGLQFPNYSSELNVNALELDDSALYLCASSSGGGHRTDTQYFGPGTRLTVL.

This clone appeared once. The chain couples TRBV19 to TRBJ2-7, with D perhaps TRBD2 (6 bases). There are 15 residues in the CDR3. The ends were cut back, 1 base at V and 2 bases at J, with 12 bases in the middle. Germline CDR1 is LNHDA and CDR2 is SQIVND (reference sequence). The DNA of the CDR3 is TGTGCCAGTAGTATAGCGGGGGAACCAACCTACGAGCAGTACTTC. It encodes CASSIAGEPTYEQYF. Full variable domain (remainder filled in from reference TRBV19 and TRBJ2-7): DGGITQSPKYLFRKEGQNVTLSCEQNLNHDAMYWYRQDPGQGLRLIYYSQIVNDFQKGDIAEGYSVSREKKESFPLTVTSAQKNPTAFYLCASSIAGEPTYEQYFGPGTRLTVT.

The chain is built from TRBV9 and TRBJ2-2; 7 bases agree with TRBD2. Germline lookup yields CDR1 SGDLS and CDR2 YYNGEE. Losses at the gene ends were 3 bases for V and 3 bases for J; bases not matched to a gene: 2. CDR3 length: 14 amino acids. The CDR3 sequence: CASSAGGYTGELFF. The CDR3 DNA reads TGTGCCAGCAGCGCGGGAGGCTACACCGGGGAGCTGTTTTTT.

The rearrangement joins TRBV28 to TRBJ1-5; D ambiguous. V lost 6 bases and J 0 bases, leaving 3 bases between the germline ends. The germline gives CDR1 MDHEN, CDR2 SYDVKM. This CDR3 has 12 residues. Here the CDR3 DNA reads TGTGCCAGCAGGTATAGCAATCAGCCCCAGCATTTT. Translating it yields CASRYSNQPQHF.